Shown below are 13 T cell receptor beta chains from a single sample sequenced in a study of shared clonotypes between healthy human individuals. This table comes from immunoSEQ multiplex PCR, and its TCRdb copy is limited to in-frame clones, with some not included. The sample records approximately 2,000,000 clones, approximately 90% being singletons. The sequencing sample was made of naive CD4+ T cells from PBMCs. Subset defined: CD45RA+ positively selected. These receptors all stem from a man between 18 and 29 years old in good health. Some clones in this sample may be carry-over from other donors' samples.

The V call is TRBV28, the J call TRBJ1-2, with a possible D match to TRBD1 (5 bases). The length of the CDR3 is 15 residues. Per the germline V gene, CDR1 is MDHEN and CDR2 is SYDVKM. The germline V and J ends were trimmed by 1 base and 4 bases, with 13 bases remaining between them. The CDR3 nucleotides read TGTGCCAGCAGTTTATCCCCAGGGACCACCTATGGCTACACCTTC. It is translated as CASSLSPGTTYGYTF.

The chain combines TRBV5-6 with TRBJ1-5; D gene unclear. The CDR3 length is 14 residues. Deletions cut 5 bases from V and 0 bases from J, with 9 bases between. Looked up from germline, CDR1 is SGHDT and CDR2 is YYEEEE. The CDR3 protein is CASSLQYSNQPQHF. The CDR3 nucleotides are TGTGCCAGCAGTTTGCAGTATAGCAATCAGCCCCAGCATTTT.

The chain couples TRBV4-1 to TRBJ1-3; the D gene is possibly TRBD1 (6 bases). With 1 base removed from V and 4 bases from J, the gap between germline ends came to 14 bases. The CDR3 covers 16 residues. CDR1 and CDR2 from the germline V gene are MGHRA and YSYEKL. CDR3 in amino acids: CASSQVARGQGNTIYF. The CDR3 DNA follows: TGCGCCAGCAGCCAAGTGGCCAGGGGACAAGGAAACACCATATATTTT.

The CDR3 here is CASRPLSGRGGYTF. The CDR3 nucleotides read TGTGCCAGCAGGCCCCTCTCAGGGCGGGGAGGCTACACCTTC. This chain connects TRBV6-5 to TRBJ1-2; a possible D gene is TRBD1 (5 bases). Germline assignment: CDR1 MNHEY and CDR2 SVGAGI. V lost 6 bases and J lost 8, with 19 bases in between. CDR3 length: 14 residues.

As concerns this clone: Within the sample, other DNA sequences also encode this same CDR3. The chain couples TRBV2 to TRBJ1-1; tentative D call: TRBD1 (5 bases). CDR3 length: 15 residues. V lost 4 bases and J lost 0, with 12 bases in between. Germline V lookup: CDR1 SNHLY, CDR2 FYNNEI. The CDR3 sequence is CASSVAGLMNTEAFF. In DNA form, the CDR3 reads TGTGCCAGCAGTGTGGCAGGGCTTATGAACACTGAAGCTTTCTTT.

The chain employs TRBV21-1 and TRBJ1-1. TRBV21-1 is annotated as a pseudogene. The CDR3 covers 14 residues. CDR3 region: CASSLQGLATEAFF. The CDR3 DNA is TGTGCCAGCAGCTTACAGGGACTTGCCACTGAAGCTTTCTTT.

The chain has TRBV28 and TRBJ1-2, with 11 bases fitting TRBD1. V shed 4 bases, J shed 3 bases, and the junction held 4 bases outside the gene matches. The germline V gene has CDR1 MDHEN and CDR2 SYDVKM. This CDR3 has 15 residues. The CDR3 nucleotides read TGTGCCAGCAGTTCACGGACAGGGGGCCACTATGGCTACACCTTC. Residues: CASSSRTGGHYGYTF.

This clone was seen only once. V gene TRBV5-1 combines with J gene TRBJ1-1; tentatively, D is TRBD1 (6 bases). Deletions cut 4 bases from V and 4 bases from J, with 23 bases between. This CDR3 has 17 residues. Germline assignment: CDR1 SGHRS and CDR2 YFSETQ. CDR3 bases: TGCGCCAGCAGCGTTGGGGGGGCGCCCCTCAGGTCCACTGAAGCTTTCTTT. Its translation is CASSVGGAPLRSTEAFF.

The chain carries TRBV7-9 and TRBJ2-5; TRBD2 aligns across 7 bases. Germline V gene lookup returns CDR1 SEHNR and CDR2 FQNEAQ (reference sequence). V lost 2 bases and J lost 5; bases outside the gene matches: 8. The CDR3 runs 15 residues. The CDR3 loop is CASSLTRGSGETQYF. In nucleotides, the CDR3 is TGTGCCAGCAGCTTAACCCGCGGGAGCGGGGAGACCCAGTACTTC.

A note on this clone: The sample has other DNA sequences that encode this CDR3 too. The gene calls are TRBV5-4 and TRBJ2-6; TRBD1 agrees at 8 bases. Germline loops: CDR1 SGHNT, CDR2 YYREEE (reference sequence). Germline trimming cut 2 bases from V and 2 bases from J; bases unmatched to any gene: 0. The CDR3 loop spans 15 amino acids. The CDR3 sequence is CASSLQGAGANVLTF. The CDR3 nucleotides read TGTGCCAGCAGCTTACAGGGGGCTGGGGCCAACGTCCTGACTTTC.

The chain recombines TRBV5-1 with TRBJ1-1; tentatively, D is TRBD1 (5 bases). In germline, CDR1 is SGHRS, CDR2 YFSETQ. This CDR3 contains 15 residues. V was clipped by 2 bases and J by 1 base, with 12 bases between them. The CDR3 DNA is TGCGCCAGCAGCTTTTTCGACAGCACGAACACTGAAGCTTTCTTT. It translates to CASSFFDSTNTEAFF. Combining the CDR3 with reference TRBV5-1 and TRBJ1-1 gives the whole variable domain KAGVTQTPRYLIKTRGQQVTLSCSPISGHRSVSWYQQTPGQGLQFLFEYFSETQRNKGNFPGRFSGRQFSNSRSEMNVSTLELGDSALYLCASSFFDSTNTEAFFGQGTRLTVV.

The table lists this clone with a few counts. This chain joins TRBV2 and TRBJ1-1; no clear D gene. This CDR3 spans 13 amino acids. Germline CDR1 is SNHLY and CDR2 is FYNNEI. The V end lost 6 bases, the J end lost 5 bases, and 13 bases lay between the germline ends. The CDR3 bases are TGTGCCAGCAGGGAGGCTAGGGAAACTGAAGCTTTCTTT. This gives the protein CASREARETEAFF.

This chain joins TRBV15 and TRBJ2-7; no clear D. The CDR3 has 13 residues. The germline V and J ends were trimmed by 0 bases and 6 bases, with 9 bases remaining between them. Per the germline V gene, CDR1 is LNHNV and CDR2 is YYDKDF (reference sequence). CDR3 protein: CATSRDHLGEQYF. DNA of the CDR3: TGTGCCACCAGCAGAGACCATTTAGGCGAGCAGTACTTC.